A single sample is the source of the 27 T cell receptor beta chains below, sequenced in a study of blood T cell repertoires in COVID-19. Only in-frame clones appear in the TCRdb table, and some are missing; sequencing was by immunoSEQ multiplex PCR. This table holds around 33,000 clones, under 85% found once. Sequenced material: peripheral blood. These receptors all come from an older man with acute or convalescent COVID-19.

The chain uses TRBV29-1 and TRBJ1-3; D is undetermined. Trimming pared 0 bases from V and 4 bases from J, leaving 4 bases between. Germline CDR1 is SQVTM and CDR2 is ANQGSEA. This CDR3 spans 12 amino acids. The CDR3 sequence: CSVEDQGNTIYF. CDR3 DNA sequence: TGCAGCGTTGAAGATCAAGGAAACACCATATATTTT.

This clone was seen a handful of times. The CDR3 region has the DNA TGCGCCAGCAGCCAAGTCTTCGGGGGGGAGGGTGGCTACACCTTC. Translation gives CASSQVFGGEGGYTF. This chain uses TRBV4-1 with TRBJ1-2; a possible D gene is TRBD1 (5 bases). Trimming pared 1 base from V and 7 bases from J, leaving 16 bases between. The CDR3 totals 15 residues. Germline V CDR1 and CDR2: MGHRA, YSYEKL.

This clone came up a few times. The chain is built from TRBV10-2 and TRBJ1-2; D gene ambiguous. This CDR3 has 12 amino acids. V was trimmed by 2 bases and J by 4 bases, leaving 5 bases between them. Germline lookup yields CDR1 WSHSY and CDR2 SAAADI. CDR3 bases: TGCGCCAGCAGTGAGGCAGGCTATGGCTACACCTTC. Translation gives CASSEAGYGYTF.

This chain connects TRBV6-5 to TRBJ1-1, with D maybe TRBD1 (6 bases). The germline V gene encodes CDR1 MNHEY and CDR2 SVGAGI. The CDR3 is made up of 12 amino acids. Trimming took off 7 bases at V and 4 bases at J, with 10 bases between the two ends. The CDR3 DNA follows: TGTGCCAGCACCCAGGGGACCACTGAAGCTTTCTTT. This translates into CASTQGTTEAFF.

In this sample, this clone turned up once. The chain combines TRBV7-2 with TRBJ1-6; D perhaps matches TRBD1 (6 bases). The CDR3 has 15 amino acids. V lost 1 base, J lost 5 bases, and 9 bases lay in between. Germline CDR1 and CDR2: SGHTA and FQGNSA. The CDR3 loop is CASSLGPGDNSPLHF. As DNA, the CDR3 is TGTGCCAGCAGCTTAGGTCCAGGGGATAATTCACCCCTCCACTTT.

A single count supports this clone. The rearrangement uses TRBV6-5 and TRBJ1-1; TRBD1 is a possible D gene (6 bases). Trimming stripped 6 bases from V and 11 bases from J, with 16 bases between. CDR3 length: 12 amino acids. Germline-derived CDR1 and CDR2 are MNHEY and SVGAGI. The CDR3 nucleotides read TGTGCCAGCAGCGCGGACAGTTCCTGGGCTTTCTTT. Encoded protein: CASSADSSWAFF.

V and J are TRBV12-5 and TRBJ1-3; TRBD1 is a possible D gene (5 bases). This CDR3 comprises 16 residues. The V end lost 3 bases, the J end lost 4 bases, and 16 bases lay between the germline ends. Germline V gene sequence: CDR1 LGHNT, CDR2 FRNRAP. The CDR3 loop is CASGFGGTDSGNTIYF. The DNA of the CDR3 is TGTGCTAGTGGTTTCGGGGGAACGGATTCAGGAAACACCATATATTTT. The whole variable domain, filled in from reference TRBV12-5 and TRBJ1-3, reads DARVTQTPRHKVTEMGQEVTMRCQPILGHNTVFWYRQTMMQGLELLAYFRNRAPLDDSGMPKDRFSAEMPDATLATLKIQPSEPRDSAVYFCASGFGGTDSGNTIYFGEGSWLTVV.

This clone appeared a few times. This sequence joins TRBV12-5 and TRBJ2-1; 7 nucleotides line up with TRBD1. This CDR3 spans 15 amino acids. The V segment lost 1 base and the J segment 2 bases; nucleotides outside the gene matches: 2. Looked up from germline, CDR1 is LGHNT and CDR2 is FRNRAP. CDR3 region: CASGLGRGTYNEQFF. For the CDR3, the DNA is TGTGCTAGTGGTTTGGGCAGGGGGACCTACAATGAGCAGTTCTTC.

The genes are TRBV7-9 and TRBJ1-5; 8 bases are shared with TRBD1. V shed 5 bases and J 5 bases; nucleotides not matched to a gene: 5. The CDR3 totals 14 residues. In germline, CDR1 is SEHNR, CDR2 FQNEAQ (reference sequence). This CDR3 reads CASSQAGGDQPQHF. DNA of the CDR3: TGTGCCAGCAGCCAGGCAGGGGGCGATCAGCCCCAGCATTTT.

The CDR3, as DNA: TGTGCCAGCAGTTACGGACTAGCGGGGAAGCTTATTCTCACAGATACGCAGTATTTT. It codes for CASSYGLAGKLILTDTQYF. The J gene is TRBJ2-3, the V gene TRBV7-9; 12 bases fit TRBD2. Germline CDR1 SEHNR, CDR2 FQNEAQ (reference sequence). Germline trimming cut 6 bases from V and 2 bases from J; bases unmatched to any gene: 15. The CDR3 has 19 residues.

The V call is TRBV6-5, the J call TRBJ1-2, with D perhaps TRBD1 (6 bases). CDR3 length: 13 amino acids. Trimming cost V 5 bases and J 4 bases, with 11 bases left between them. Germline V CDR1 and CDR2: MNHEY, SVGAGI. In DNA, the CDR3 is TGTGCCAGCAGTCAGGGGTGGGCCTATGGCTACACCTTC. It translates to CASSQGWAYGYTF.

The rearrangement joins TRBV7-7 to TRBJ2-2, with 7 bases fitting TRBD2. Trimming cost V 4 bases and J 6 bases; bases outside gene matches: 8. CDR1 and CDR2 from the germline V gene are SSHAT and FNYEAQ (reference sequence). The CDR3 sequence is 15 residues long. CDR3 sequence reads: CASSWQPGGPGELFF. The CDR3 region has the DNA TGTGCCAGCAGCTGGCAGCCGGGGGGACCCGGGGAGCTGTTTTTT.

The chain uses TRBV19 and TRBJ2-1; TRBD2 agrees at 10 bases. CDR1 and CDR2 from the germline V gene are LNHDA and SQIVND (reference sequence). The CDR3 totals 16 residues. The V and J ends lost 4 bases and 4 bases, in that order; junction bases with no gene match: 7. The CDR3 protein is CASSRFTSGEYNEQFF. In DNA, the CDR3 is TGTGCCAGTAGTAGGTTCACTAGCGGGGAGTACAATGAGCAGTTCTTC.

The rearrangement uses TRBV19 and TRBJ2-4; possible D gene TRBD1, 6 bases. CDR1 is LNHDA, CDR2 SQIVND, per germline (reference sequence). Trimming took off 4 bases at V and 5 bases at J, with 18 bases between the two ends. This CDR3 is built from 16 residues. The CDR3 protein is CASSNGRGILENIQYF. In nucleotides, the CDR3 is TGTGCCAGTAGTAACGGCAGGGGAATTTTGGAAAACATTCAGTACTTC.

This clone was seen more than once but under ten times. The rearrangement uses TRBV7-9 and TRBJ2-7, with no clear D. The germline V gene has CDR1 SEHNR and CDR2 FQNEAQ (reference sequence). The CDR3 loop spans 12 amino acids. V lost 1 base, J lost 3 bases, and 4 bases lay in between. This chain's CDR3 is CASSLDYYEQYF. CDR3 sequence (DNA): TGTGCCAGCAGCTTAGATTACTACGAGCAGTACTTC.

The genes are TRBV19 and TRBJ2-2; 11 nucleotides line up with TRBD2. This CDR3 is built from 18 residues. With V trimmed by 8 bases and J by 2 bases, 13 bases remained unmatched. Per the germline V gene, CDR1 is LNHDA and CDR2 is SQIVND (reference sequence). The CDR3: CASGRGLAALFNTGELFF. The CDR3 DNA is TGTGCCAGTGGGAGGGGACTAGCGGCACTTTTTAACACCGGGGAGCTGTTTTTT.

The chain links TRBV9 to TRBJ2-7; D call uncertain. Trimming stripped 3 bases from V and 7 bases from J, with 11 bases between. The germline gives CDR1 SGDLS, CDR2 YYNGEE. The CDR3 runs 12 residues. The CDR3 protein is CASSANDIEQYF. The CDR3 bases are TGTGCCAGCAGCGCTAACGACATAGAGCAGTACTTC.

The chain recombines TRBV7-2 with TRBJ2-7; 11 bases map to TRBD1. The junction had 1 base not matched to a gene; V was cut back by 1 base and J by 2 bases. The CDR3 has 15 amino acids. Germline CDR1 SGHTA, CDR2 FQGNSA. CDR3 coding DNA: TGTGCCAGCAGCTTAGGGGGACAGGGGGCCTACGAGCAGTACTTC. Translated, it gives CASSLGGQGAYEQYF.

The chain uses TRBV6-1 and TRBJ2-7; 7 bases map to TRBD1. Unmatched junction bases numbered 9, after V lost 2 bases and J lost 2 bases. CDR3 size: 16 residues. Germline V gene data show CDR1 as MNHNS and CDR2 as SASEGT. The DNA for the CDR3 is TGTGCCAGCAGTGAATCGACAGGGCCTTTAACCTACGAGCAGTACTTC. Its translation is CASSESTGPLTYEQYF.

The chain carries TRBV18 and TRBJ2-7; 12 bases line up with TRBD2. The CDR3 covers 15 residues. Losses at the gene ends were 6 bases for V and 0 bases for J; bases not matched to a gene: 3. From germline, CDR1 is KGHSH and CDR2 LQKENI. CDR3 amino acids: CASSPTSGGSYEQYF. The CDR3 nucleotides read TGTGCCAGCTCCCCGACTAGCGGGGGCTCCTACGAGCAGTACTTC.

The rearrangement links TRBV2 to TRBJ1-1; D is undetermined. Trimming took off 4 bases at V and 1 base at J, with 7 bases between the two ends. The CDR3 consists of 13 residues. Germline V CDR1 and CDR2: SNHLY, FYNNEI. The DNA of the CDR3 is TGTGCCAGCAGTGCCATTAGGAACACTGAAGCTTTCTTT. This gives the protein CASSAIRNTEAFF.

As DNA, the CDR3 is TGTGCCAGCAGTGGGCCGAGGGGCACAGATACGCAGTATTTT. Its translation is CASSGPRGTDTQYF. The J gene is TRBJ2-3, the V gene TRBV6-6, with D perhaps matching TRBD2 (5 bases). The germline V and J ends were trimmed by 5 bases and 1 base, with 10 bases remaining between them. This CDR3 spans 14 amino acids. Germline lookup yields CDR1 MNHNY and CDR2 SVGAGI (reference sequence).

The CDR3 DNA sequence: TGTGCCAGCAGTGACCAGAATTCTGGAAACACCATATATTTT. Translated, it gives CASSDQNSGNTIYF. The chain is built from TRBV2 and TRBJ1-3; D not resolved. The CDR3 length is 14 residues. The germline CDR1 and CDR2 sequences are SNHLY and FYNNEI. With 3 bases removed from V and 1 base from J, the gap between germline ends came to 7 bases.

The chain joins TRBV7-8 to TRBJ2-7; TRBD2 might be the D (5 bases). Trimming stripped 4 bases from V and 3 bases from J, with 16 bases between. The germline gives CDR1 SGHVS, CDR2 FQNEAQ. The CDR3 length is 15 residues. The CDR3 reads CASSYRTVVLYEQYF. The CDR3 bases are TGTGCCAGCAGCTATCGGACTGTCGTCCTCTACGAGCAGTACTTC.

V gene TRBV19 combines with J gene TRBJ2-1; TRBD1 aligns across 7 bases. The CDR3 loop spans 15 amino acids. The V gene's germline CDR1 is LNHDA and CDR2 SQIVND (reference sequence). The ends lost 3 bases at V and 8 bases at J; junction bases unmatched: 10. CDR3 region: CASSIVGGRSDEQFF. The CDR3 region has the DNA TGTGCCAGTAGTATCGTAGGGGGCCGATCGGATGAGCAGTTCTTC.

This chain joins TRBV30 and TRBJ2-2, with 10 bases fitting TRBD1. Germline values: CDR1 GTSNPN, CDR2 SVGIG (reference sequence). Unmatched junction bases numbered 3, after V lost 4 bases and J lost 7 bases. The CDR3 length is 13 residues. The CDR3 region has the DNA TGTGCCTGGAACGGACAGGGGGACGGGGAGCTGTTTTTT. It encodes CAWNGQGDGELFF.

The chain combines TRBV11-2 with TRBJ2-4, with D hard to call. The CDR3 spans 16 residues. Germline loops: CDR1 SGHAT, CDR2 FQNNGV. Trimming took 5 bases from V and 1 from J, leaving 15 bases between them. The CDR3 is CASSASVTIAKNIQYF. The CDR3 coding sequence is TGTGCCAGCAGCGCCAGTGTTACGATCGCCAAAAACATTCAGTACTTC.